This note documents a single T cell receptor beta chain sequence. Its antigen is undetermined. The data were produced by immunoSEQ multiplex PCR, yet TCRdb's version contains in-frame clones alone and is incomplete. The repertoire holds 7,000 to 9,500 clones, with 88% as singletons. These data come from a study of T cell clonotyping in hematopoietic cell transplantation. Study results and limitations: Higher Inverse Simpson Index values in graft donor and pretransplant recipient predicted broader posttransplant TCR diversity. Few recipient clonotypes overlapped donors; over 95% were de novo at given depth.

Sample time point: recipient sample about 28 days before transplant, after cytoreduction. The sequence was collected from a man in his 60s with acute myeloid leukemia. Some clones in this sample may be carry-over from other donors' samples. Material: peripheral blood mononuclear cells, obtained before stem cell transplant.

The CDR3 DNA reads TGCGCCAGCAGCGCCCGGGCAGTAACGATGGGGTACAATGAGCAGTTCTTC. It specifies CASSARAVTMGYNEQFF. The chain couples TRBV5-1 to TRBJ2-1; no firm D call. Germline CDR1 is SGHRS and CDR2 is YFSETQ. The V gene lost 4 bases and the J gene lost 4 bases, with 21 bases spanning the gap. CDR3 length: 17 amino acids.